This T cell receptor beta chain originates from a study of blood T cell repertoires in COVID-19. V lost 3 bases and J lost 6; bases outside the gene matches: 6. The CDR3 contains 14 residues. The germline gives CDR1 WNHNN, CDR2 SYGVQD (reference sequence). Sequencing was performed with immunoSEQ multiplex PCR; in TCRdb, only in-frame clones are kept and a portion is missing. The profile covers about 98,000 clones, with more than 75% appearing a single time and around 3% taken by the ten largest. The rearrangement links TRBV10-1 to TRBJ2-3; 7 bases are a match to TRBD1. The source material was peripheral blood. This TCR was sampled from a man over 45 with active or convalescent COVID-19. CDR3: CASSEIQGWDTQYF. As DNA, the CDR3 is TGCGCCAGCAGTGAAATACAGGGGTGGGATACGCAGTATTTT.